This T cell receptor beta chain was profiled in a study of T cell responses to AZD1222 COVID-19 vaccine (dated by TCRdb to 2020 to 2023). A note on the overall study: AZD1222 recipients given second doses at about 4 weeks or at about 12 weeks were pooled, since spike-specific TCR depth and breadth were not found to differ between the two schedules. Trial participants were enrolled into age subgroups of 18-55, 56-69 and 70-plus years, which contained about 150, 27 and 61 TCR-sequenced participants, respectively. A total of 233 trial participants underwent TCR sequencing, of whom 207 had received two doses of AZD1222 and about 25 had received two doses of the MenACWY control vaccine.

What the study reported, not specific to this receptor: Conclusions about previously exposed vaccinees were limited because only a handful of AZD1222 recipients were SARS-CoV-2 seropositive at baseline. Most participants were white British and females outnumbered males, and the authors suggested that clonal diversity may have been underestimated. Spike-specific TCR breadth and depth rose significantly after two AZD1222 doses compared with day 0 and with MenACWY recipients. In the small 56-69-year group, the increase in depth fell short of significance, most likely because of low power. Epitopes outside the regions mutated in the B.1.351 and B.1.1.7 variants were reportedly recognized by nearly half of the unique spike-specific TCRs. The vaccine-associated CD4 TCRs covered the entire spike protein, and the dominant responses fell in regions 160-218 and 743-854. Because no day 14 peak-response samples were available, the repertoires could be characterized only after the peak T cell response.

According to the study, the label for this sample's time point signals: baseline before first vaccination. Vaccinee samples were obtained from the UK trials COV001 and COV002, which included a single-blind randomized controlled phase 2/3 trial of AZD1222 (ChAdOx1 nCoV-19) in healthy adults. For TCRbeta chain sequencing, PBMC samples from trial participants were taken at day 0 and at day 28 after the second dose. The CDR3 runs 13 amino acids, cysteine and phenylalanine included. Solely the CDR3 DNA is kept, with 39 bases framed from the first base. Reading the germline V gene (reference sequence) gives CDR1 LNHDA and CDR2 SQIVND. This clone was counted a few times. The antigen it binds to is not known. A junction end diverges from the germline sequence, so it may reflect a read error. The CDR3 regions of human TCRbeta chains were analyzed by immunosequencing. As for how the authors treated the data: Repertoire TCRs were matched against a reference library of SARS-CoV-2-specific TCRs generated with the MIRA antigen-specificity platform. Breadth meant the fraction of unique TCRs that were SARS-CoV-2-associated, whereas depth meant the fraction of total T cells that were SARS-CoV-2-associated. Using the MIRA data, each spike-specific TCR was assigned both to the spike region to which the TCR was reactive and to a CD4 or CD8 class. Log10-transformed breadth and depth values were compared by one-way ANOVA with Sidak's multiple comparisons tests. TCRdb limited this immuneACCESS table to in-frame rearrangements with V and J called. A share of clones is missing; checked studies link under half to unresolved V genes, and the rest is unexplained. The D gene and trimming were derived from the DNA, and the V and J assignments and clone size from that table. This sample is represented by about 160,000 clones; roughly nine tenths of them were singletons. Clones ranked in the top ten supply approximately 7.2% of the sample.

The source was peripheral blood, collected on day 0 of AZD1222 vaccination. The TCR sequence derives from an adult in good health. The chain is encoded by TRBV19 joined to TRBJ1-2; 12 of the junction bases match TRBD1. The encoded CDR3 is CASSIGTGGLHLF. The DNA reads TGTGCCAGTAGTATTGGGACAGGGGGCCTCCACCTCTTC. Reference TRBV19 and TRBJ1-2 proteins supply the regions before and after the CDR3; the full variable domain is: DGGITQSPKYLFRKEGQNVTLSCEQNLNHDAMYWYRQDPGQGLRLIYYSQIVNDFQKGDIAEGYSVSREKKESFPLTVTSAQKNPTAFYLCASSIGTGGLHLFGSGTRLTVV.